Reported below is one T cell receptor beta chain. This CDR3 is 14 amino acids long. V dropped 6 bases and J dropped 7 bases, with 16 bases sitting between them. Germline V lookup: CDR1 MDHEN, CDR2 SYDVKM. The sample comes from a study of shared T cell receptors in the human thymus. The protocol was immunoSEQ multiplex PCR, while the TCRdb copy is restricted to in-frame clones and leaves out a portion. This table holds about 380,000 clones, approximately 95% found once. This receptor was identified in a human donor. The gene calls are TRBV28 and TRBJ1-5, with a tentative D call TRBD1 (5 bases). The material sequenced was thymocytes. The CDR3 region is CASRRRGGGQPQHF. The CDR3 bases are TGTGCCAGCAGACGGAGGGGCGGTGGACAGCCCCAGCATTTT.